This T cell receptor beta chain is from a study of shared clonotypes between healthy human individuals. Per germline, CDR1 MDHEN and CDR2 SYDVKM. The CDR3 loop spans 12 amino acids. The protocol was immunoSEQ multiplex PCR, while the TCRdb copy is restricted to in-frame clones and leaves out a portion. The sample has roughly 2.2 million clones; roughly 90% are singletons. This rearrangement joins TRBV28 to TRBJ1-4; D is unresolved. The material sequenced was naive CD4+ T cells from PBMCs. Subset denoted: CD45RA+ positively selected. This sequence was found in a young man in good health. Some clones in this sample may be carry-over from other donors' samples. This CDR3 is CVCGRLPEKLFF. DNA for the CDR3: TGTGTGTGTGGACGGCTCCCTGAAAAACTGTTTTTT.